This T cell receptor (beta chain) was captured in a study of T cell responses to AZD1222 COVID-19 vaccine. Whole-study findings and limits: Only after the peak T cell response were repertoires sampled. Spike-wide coverage was observed for vaccine-associated CD4 TCRs, with dominant responses at 160-218 and 743-854.

On this clone itself: No antigen is known for it. The identical CDR3 is also encoded by other nucleotide sequences in the sample.

Second-dose recipients at about 4 or about 12 weeks were treated as one pooled group. Only in-frame clones appear in the TCRdb table, and some are missing; sequencing was by immunoSEQ multiplex PCR. The table has 95,000 to 150,000 clones, around 83% seen once; the top ten hold 2.5% to 3.5%. The clonotype comes from an adult who received the AZD1222 COVID-19 vaccine. Sequenced here: peripheral blood, sampled 28 days after the second AZD1222 dose.

CDR3 in amino acids: CASSIRDSNQPQHF. The DNA of the CDR3 is TGTGCCAGTAGTATCCGGGACAGCAATCAGCCCCAGCATTTT. The chain recombines TRBV19 with TRBJ1-5, with D possibly TRBD1 on 5 matching bases. Germline V CDR1 and CDR2: LNHDA, SQIVND (reference sequence). The germline V and J ends were trimmed by 3 bases and 1 base, with 7 bases remaining between them. The CDR3 totals 14 residues. The full variable domain, rest sourced from reference TRBV19 and TRBJ1-5, is DGGITQSPKYLFRKEGQNVTLSCEQNLNHDAMYWYRQDPGQGLRLIYYSQIVNDFQKGDIAEGYSVSREKKESFPLTVTSAQKNPTAFYLCASSIRDSNQPQHFGDGTRLSIL.